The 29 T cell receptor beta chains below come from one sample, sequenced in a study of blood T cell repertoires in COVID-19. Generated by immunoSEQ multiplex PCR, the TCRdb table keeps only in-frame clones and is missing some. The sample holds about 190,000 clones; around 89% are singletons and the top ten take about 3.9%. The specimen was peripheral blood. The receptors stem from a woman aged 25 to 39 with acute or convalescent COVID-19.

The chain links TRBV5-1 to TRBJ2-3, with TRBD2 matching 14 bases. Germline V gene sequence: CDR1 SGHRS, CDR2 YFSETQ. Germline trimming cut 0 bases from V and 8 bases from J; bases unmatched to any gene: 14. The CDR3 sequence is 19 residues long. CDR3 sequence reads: CASSLGGLAGVAALVTQYF. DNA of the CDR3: TGCGCCAGCAGCTTGGGGGGACTAGCGGGAGTAGCGGCCCTAGTTACGCAGTATTTT. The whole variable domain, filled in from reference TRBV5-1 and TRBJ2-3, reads KAGVTQTPRYLIKTRGQQVTLSCSPISGHRSVSWYQQTPGQGLQFLFEYFSETQRNKGNFPGRFSGRQFSNSRSEMNVSTLELGDSALYLCASSLGGLAGVAALVTQYFGPGTRLTVL.

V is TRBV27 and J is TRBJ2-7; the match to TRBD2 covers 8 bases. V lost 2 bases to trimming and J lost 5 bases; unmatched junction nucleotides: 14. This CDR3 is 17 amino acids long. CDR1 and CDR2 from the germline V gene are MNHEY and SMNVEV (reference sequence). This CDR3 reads CASSLNGRAGEADEQYF. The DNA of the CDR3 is TGTGCCAGCAGTTTAAACGGTCGAGCGGGAGAAGCTGACGAGCAGTACTTC.

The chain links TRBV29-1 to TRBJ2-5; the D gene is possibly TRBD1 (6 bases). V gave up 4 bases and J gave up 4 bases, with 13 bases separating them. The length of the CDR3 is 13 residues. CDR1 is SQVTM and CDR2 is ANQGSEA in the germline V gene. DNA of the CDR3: TGCAGCGTTGTCACCAGGGGTCGAGAGACCCAGTACTTC. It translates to CSVVTRGRETQYF.

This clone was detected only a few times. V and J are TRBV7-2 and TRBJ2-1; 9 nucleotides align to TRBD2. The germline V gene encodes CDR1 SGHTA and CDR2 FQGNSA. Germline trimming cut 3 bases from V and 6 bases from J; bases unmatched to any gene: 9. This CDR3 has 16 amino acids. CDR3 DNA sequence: TGTGCCAGCAGCTTTAACGGACTAGCGACTTTCAATGAGCAGTTCTTC. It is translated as CASSFNGLATFNEQFF.

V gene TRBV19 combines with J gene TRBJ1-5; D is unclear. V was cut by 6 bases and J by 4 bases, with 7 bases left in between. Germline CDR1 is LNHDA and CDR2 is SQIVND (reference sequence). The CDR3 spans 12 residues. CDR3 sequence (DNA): TGTGCCAGTAGCGGCGGAAATCAGCCCCAGCATTTT. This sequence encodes CASSGGNQPQHF.

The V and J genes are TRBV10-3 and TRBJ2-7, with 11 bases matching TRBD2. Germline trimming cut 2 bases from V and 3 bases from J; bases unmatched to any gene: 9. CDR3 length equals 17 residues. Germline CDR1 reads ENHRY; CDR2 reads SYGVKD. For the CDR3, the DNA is TGTGCCATCAGTGAGGAGACTAGCGGGGACTCCCTCTACGAGCAGTACTTC. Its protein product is CAISEETSGDSLYEQYF.

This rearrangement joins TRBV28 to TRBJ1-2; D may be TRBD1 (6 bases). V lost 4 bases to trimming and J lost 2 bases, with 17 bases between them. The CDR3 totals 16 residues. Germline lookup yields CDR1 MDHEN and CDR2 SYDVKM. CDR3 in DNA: TGTGCCAGCAGTTCCTTAGGCCATCAGGGGAACTATGGCTACACCTTC. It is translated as CASSSLGHQGNYGYTF.

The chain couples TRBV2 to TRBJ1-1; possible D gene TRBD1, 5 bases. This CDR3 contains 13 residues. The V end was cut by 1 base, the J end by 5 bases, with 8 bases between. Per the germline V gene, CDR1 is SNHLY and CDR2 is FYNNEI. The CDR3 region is CASSEGPGTEAFF. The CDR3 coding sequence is TGTGCCAGCAGTGAAGGGCCAGGGACTGAAGCTTTCTTT.

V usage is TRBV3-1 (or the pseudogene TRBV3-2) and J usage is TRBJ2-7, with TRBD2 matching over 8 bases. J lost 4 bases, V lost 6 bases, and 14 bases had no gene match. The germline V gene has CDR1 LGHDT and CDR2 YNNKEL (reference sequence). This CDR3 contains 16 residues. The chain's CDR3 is CASSQLSGTYIYEQYF. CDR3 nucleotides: TGTGCCAGCAGTCAACTTAGCGGGACCTACATTTACGAGCAGTACTTC.

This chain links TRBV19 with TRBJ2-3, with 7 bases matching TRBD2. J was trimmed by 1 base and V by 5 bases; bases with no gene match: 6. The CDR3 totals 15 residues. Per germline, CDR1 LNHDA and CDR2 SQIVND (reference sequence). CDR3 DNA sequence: TGTGCCAGTAGTGGGAGGAGCGGGGGCACAGATACGCAGTATTTT. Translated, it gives CASSGRSGGTDTQYF.

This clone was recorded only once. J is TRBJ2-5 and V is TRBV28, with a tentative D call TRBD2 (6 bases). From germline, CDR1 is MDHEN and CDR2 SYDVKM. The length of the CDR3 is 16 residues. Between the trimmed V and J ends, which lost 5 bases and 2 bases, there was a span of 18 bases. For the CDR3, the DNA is TGTGCCAGCAGTATCCATCCGCGCGGGGATCAAGAGACCCAGTACTTC. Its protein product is CASSIHPRGDQETQYF.

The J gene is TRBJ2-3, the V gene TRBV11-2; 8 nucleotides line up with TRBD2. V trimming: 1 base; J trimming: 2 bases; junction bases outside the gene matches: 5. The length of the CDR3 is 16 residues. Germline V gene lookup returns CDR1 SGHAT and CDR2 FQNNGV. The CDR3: CASSLAGREDTDTQYF. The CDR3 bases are TGTGCCAGCAGCTTAGCGGGGCGGGAGGACACAGATACGCAGTATTTT.

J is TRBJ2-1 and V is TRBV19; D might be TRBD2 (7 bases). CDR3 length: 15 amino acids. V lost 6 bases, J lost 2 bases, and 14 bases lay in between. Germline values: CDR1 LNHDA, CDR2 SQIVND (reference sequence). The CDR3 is CASRKGGGTYNEQFF. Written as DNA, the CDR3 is TGTGCCAGTAGAAAGGGAGGGGGGACCTACAATGAGCAGTTCTTC.

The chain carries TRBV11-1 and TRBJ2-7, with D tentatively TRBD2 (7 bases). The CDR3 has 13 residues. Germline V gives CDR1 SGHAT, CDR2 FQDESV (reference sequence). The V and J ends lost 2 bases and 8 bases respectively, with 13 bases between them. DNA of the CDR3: TGTGCCAGCAGCTTAAGGGGAGGGGACAAGCAGTACTTC. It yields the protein CASSLRGGDKQYF.

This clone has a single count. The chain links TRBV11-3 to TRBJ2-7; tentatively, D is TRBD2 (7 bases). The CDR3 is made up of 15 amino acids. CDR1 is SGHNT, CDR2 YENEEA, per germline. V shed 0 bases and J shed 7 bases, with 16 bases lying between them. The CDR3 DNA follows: TGTGCCAGCAGCTTAGAAGGGGGGAGGGCCGAAGAGCAGTACTTC. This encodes CASSLEGGRAEEQYF.

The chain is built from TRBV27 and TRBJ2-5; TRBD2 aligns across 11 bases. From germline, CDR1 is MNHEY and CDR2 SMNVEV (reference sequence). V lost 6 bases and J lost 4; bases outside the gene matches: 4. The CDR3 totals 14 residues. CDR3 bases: TGTGCCAGCAGACTAGCGGGAGCAGGAGAGACCCAGTACTTC. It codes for CASRLAGAGETQYF.

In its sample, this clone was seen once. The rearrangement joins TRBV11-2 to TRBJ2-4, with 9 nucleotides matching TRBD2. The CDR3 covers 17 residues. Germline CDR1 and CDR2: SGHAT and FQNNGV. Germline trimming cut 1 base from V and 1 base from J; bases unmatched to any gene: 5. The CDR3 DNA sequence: TGTGCCAGCAGCTTAGCAGGCGGGGGGGCGGCCAAAAACATTCAGTACTTC. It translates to CASSLAGGGAAKNIQYF.

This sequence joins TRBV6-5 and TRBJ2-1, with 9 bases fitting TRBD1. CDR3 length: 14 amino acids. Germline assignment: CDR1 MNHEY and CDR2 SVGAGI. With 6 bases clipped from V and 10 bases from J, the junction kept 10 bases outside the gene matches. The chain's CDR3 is CASSPGTGLGEQFF. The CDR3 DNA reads TGTGCCAGCAGCCCCGGGACAGGGTTAGGGGAGCAGTTCTTC.

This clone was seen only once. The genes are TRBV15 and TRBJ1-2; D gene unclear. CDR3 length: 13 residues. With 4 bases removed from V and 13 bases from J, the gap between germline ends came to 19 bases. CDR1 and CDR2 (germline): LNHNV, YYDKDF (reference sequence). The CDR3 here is CATSIWPPSEGTF. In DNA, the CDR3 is TGTGCCACCAGCATTTGGCCTCCCTCGGAGGGCACCTTC. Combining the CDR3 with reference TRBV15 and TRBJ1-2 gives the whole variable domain DAMVIQNPRYQVTQFGKPVTLSCSQTLNHNVMYWYQQKSSQAPKLLFHYYDKDFNNEADTPDNFQSRRPNTSFCFLDIRSPGLGDTAMYLCATSIWPPSEGTFGSGTRLTVV.

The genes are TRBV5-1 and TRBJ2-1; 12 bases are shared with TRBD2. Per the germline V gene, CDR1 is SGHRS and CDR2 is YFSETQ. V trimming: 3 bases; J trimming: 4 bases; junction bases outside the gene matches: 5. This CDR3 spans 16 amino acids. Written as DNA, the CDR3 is TGCGCCAGCAGCTCCGAGACTAGCGGGGGATACAATGAGCAGTTCTTC. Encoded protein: CASSSETSGGYNEQFF.

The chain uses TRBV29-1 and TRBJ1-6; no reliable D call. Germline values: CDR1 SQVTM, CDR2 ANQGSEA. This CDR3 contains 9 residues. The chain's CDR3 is CITDSPLHF. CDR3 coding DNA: TGCATCACGGACTCGCCCCTCCACTTT.

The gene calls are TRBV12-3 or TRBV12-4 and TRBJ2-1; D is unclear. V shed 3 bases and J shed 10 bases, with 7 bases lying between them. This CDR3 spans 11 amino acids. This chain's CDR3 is CASSFHWEQFF. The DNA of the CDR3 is TGTGCCAGCAGTTTCCACTGGGAGCAGTTCTTC.

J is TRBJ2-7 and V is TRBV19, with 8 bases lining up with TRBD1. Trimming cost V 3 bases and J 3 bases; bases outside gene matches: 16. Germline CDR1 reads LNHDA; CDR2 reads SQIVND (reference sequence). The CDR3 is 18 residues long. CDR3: CASSIQAGAGTGDYEQYF. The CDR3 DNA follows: TGTGCCAGTAGTATTCAAGCAGGAGCCGGGACAGGAGACTACGAGCAGTACTTC.

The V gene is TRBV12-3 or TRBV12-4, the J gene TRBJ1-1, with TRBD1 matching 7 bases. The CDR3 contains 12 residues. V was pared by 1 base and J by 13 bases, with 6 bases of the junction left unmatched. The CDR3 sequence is CASSLDDRVGFF. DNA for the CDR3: TGTGCCAGCAGTTTAGACGACAGGGTTGGTTTCTTT.

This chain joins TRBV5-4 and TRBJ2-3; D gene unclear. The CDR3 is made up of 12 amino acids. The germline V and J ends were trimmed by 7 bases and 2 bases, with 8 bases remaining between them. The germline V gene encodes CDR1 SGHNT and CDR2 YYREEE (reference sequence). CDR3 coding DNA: TGTGCCAGCTCCGACACCACAGATACGCAGTATTTT. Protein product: CASSDTTDTQYF.

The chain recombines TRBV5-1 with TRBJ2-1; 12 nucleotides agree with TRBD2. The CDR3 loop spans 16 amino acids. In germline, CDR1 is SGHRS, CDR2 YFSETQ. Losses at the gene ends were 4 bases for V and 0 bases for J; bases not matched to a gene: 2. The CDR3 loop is CASSETSGSSYNEQFF. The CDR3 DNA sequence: TGCGCCAGCAGCGAGACTAGCGGGAGCTCCTACAATGAGCAGTTCTTC. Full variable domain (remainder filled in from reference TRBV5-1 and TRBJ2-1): KAGVTQTPRYLIKTRGQQVTLSCSPISGHRSVSWYQQTPGQGLQFLFEYFSETQRNKGNFPGRFSGRQFSNSRSEMNVSTLELGDSALYLCASSETSGSSYNEQFFGPGTRLTVL.

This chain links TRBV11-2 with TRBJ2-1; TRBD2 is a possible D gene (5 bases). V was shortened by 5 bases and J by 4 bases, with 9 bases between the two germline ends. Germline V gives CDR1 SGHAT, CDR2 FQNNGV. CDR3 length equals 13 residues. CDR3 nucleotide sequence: TGTGCCAGCAGCCTAAGCGGATACAATGAGCAGTTCTTC. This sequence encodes CASSLSGYNEQFF.

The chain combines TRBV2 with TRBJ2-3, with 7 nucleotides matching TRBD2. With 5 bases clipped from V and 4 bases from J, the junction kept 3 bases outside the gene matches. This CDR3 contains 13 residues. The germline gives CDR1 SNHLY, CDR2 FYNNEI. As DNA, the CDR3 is TGTGCCAGCAGTAGCGGGACCCCAGATACGCAGTATTTT. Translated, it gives CASSSGTPDTQYF.

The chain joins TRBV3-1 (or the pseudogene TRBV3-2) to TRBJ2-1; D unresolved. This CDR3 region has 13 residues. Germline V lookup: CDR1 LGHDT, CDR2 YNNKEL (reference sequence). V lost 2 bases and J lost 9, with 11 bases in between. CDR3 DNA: TGTGCCAGCAGCCAACGCGGCAGTCCTGAGCAGTTCTTC. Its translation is CASSQRGSPEQFF.